This T cell receptor (beta chain) was identified in a study of CD8+CD57+ T cells in acquired aplastic anemia. This clonotype was found many times. This CDR3 region has 13 residues. Germline assignment: CDR1 MNHNS and CDR2 SASEGT. After removal of 5 bases from V and 8 bases from J, the junction contained 8 bases not matched to a gene. The template for TCR beta VDJ and CDR3 sequence profiling was genomic DNA. TCRdb ran MiXCR on the reads and lists one entry per CDR3 protein. The sample has 100,000 to 150,000 distinct CDR3 sequences, 35% to 50% seen once. Sequencing input: sorted CD4+, CD8+, or CD8+CD57+ T cells (not recorded which) from PBMCs. The V call is TRBV6-1, the J call TRBJ1-2; 7 bases agree with TRBD1. This TCR was sampled from a human donor in good health, serving as a control. CDR3: CASSQRQGGGYTF. The CDR3 DNA sequence: TGTGCCAGCAGTCAGAGACAGGGAGGAGGCTACACCTTC.